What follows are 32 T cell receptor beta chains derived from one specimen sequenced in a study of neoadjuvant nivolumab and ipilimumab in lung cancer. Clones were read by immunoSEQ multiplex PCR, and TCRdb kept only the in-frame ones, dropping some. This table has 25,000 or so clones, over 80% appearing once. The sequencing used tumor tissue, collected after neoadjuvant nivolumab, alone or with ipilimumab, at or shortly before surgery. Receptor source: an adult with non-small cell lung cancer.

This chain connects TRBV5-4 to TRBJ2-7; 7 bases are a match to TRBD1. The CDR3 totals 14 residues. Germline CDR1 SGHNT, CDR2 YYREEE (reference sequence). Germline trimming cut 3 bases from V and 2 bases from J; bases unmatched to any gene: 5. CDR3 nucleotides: TGTGCCAGCAGCTCGAGACAGGGACCCTACGAGCAGTACTTC. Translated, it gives CASSSRQGPYEQYF.

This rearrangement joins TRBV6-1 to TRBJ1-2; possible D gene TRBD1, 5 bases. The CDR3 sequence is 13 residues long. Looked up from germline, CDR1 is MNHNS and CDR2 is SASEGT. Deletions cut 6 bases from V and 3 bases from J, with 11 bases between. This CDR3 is CASSLQGDYGYTF. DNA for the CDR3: TGTGCCAGCAGCTTGCAGGGAGACTATGGCTACACCTTC.

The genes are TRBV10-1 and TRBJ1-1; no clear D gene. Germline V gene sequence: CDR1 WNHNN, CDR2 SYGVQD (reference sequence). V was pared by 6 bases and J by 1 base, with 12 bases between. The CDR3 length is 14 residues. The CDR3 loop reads CASRELFGNTEAFF. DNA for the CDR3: TGCGCCAGCAGGGAGCTCTTTGGGAACACTGAAGCTTTCTTT.

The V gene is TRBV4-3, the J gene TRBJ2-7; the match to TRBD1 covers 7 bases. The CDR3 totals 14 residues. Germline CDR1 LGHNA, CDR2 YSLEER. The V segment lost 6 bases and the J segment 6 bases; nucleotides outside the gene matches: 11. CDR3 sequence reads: CASRLRDSVGEQYF. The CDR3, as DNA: TGCGCCAGCAGATTAAGGGACAGTGTAGGCGAGCAGTACTTC.

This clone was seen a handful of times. CDR3 region: CASSLRAVREQYF. The CDR3, as DNA: TGTGCCAGCAGCTTAAGGGCTGTCCGCGAGCAGTACTTC. This chain uses TRBV7-3 with TRBJ2-7, with D uncertain. CDR3 size: 13 residues. The V end was cut by 1 base, the J end by 6 bases, with 10 bases between. Looked up from germline, CDR1 is SGHTA and CDR2 is FQGTGA.

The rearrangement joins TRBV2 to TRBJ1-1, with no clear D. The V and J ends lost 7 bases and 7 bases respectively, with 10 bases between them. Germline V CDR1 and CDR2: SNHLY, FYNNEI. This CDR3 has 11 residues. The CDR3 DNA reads TGTGCCAGCACCCCGGTGGTTGAAGCTTTCTTT. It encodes CASTPVVEAFF.

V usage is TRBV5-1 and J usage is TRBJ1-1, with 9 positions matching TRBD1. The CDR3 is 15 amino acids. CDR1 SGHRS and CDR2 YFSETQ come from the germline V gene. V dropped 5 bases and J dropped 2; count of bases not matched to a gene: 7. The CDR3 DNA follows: TGCGCCAGCAGTTTTGGGGACAGGGTCAACACTGAAGCTTTCTTT. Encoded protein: CASSFGDRVNTEAFF.

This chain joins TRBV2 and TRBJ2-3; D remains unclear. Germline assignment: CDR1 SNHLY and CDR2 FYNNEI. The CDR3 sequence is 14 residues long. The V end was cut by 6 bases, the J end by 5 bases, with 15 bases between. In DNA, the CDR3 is TGTGCCAGCAGCCTCGCAGGTTCGCTAGATACGCAGTATTTT. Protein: CASSLAGSLDTQYF.

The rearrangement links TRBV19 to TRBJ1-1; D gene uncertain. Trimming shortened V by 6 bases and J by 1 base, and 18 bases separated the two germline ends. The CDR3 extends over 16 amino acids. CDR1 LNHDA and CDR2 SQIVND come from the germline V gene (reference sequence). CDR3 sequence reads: CASRPQPQVGNTEAFF. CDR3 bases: TGTGCCAGTAGACCCCAACCCCAGGTAGGGAACACTGAAGCTTTCTTT.

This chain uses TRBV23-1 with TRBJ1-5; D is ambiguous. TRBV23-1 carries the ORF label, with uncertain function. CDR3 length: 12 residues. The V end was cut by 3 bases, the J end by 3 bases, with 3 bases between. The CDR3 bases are TGCGCCAGCAGTCACCCCAATCAGCCCCAGCATTTT. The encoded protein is CASSHPNQPQHF.

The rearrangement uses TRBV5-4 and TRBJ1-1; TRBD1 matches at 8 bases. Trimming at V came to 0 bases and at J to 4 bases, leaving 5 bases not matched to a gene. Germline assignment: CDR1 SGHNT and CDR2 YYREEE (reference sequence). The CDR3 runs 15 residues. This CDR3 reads CASSLGAGGGTEAFF. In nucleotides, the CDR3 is TGTGCCAGCAGCTTGGGGGCAGGGGGCGGCACTGAAGCTTTCTTT. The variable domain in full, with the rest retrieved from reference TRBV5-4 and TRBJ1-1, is ETGVTQSPTHLIKTRGQQVTLRCSSQSGHNTVSWYQQALGQGPQFIFQYYREEENGRGNFPPRFSGLQFPNYSSELNVNALELDDSALYLCASSLGAGGGTEAFFGQGTRLTVV.

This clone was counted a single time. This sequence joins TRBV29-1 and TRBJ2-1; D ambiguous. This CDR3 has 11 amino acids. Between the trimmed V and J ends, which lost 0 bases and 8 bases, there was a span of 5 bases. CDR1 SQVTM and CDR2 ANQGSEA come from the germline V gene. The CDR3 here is CSVEEVDEQFF. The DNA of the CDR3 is TGCAGCGTTGAAGAGGTGGATGAGCAGTTCTTC.

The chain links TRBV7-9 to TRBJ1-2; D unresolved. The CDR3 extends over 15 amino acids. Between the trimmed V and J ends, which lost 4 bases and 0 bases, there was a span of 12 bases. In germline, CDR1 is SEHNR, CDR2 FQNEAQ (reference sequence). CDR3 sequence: CASSSVTVTNYGYTF. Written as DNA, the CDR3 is TGTGCCAGCAGCTCCGTTACGGTTACTAACTATGGCTACACCTTC.

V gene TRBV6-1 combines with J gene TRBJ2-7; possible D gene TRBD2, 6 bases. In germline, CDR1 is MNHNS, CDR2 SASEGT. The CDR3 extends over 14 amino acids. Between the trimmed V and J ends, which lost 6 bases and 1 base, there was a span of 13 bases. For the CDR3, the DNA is TGTGCCAGCAGGACCGGACGGGAGTCCTACGAGCAGTACTTC. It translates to CASRTGRESYEQYF.

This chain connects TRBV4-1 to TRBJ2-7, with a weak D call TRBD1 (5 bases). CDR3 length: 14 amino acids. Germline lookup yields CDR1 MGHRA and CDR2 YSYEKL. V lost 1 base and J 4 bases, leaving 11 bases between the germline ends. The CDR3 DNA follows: TGCGCCAGCAGCCAAGCGGGTCAGGGTTACGAGCAGTACTTC. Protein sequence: CASSQAGQGYEQYF.

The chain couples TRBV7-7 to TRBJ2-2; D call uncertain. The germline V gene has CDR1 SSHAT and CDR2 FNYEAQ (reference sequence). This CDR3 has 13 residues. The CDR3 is CASSGSLTGELFF. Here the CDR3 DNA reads TGTGCTAGCTCCGGCTCTCTGACCGGGGAGCTGTTTTTT.

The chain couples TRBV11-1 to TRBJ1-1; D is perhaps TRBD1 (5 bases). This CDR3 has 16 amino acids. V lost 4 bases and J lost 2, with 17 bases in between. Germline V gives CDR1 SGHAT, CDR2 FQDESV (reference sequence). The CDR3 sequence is CASSSGAQGRNTEAFF. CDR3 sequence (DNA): TGTGCCAGCAGCTCGGGAGCGCAGGGTCGCAACACTGAAGCTTTCTTT.

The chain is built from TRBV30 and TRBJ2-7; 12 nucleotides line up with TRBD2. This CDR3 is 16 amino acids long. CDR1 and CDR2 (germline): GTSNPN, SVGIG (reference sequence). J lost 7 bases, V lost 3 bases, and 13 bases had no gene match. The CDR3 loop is CAWRGLAGGPAREQYF. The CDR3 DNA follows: TGTGCCTGGAGGGGCCTAGCGGGAGGGCCAGCTCGTGAGCAGTACTTC.

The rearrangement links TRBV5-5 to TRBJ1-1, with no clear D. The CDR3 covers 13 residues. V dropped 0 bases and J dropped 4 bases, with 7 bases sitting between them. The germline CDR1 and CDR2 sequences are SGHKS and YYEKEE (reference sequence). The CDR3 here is CASSLGLSTEAFF. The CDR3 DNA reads TGTGCCAGCAGCTTGGGGTTGAGCACTGAAGCTTTCTTT.

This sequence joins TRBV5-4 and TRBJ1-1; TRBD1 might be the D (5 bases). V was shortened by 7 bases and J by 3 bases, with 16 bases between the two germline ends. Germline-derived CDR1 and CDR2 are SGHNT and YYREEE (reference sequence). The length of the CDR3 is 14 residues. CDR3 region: CASSVGGGYTEAFF. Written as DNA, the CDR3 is TGTGCCAGCTCCGTTGGGGGGGGGTACACTGAAGCTTTCTTT. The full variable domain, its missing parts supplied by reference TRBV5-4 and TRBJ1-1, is ETGVTQSPTHLIKTRGQQVTLRCSSQSGHNTVSWYQQALGQGPQFIFQYYREEENGRGNFPPRFSGLQFPNYSSELNVNALELDDSALYLCASSVGGGYTEAFFGQGTRLTVV.

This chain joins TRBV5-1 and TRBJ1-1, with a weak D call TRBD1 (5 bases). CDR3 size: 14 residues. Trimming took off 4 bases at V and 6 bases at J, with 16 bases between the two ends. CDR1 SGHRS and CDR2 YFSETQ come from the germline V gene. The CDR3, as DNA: TGCGCCAGCAGCCCGGACGGGACCGGGGCTGAAGCTTTCTTT. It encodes CASSPDGTGAEAFF. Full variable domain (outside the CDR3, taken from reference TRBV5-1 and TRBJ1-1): KAGVTQTPRYLIKTRGQQVTLSCSPISGHRSVSWYQQTPGQGLQFLFEYFSETQRNKGNFPGRFSGRQFSNSRSEMNVSTLELGDSALYLCASSPDGTGAEAFFGQGTRLTVV.

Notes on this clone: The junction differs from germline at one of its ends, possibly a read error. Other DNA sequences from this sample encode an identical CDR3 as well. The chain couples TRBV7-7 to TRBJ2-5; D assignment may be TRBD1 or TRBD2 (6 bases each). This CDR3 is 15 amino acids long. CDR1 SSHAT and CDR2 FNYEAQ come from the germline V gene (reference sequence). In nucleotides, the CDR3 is TGTGCTAGCAGCTTAGATGGGGGGCTTGGAGAGACCCAGTACTTC. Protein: CASSLDGGLGETQYF.

CDR3 region: CSARYNEQFF. Here the CDR3 DNA reads TGCAGTGCTAGATACAATGAGCAGTTCTTC. The rearrangement uses TRBV20-1 and TRBJ2-1; no firm D call. Germline V gene lookup returns CDR1 DFQATT and CDR2 SNEGSKA (reference sequence). Trimming removed 2 bases at V and 4 bases at J, with 0 bases between. The CDR3 has 10 amino acids.

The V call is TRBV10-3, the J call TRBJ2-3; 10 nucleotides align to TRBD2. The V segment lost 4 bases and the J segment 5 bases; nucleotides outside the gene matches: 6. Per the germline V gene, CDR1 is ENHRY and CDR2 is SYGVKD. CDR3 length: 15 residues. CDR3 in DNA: TGTGCCATCAGTGGAGCGGGGGGGGATAAAGATACGCAGTATTTT. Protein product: CAISGAGGDKDTQYF.

The CDR3 DNA reads TGTGCCACCAGCAGCCCCCAAGGCGACATAGCCAAAAACATTCAGTACTTC. It codes for CATSSPQGDIAKNIQYF. V gene TRBV15 combines with J gene TRBJ2-4; D remains unclear. The germline V and J ends were trimmed by 3 bases and 0 bases, with 15 bases remaining between them. Germline lookup yields CDR1 LNHNV and CDR2 YYDKDF (reference sequence). CDR3 length: 17 residues.

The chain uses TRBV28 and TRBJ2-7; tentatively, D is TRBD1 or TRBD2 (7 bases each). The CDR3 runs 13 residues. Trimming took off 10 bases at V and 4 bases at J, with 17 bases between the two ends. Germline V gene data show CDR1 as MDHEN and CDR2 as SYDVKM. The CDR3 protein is CAINRGGGYEQYF. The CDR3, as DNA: TGTGCCATTAACAGGGGAGGGGGATACGAGCAGTACTTC. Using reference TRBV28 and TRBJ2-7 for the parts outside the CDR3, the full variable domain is DVKVTQSSRYLVKRTGEKVFLECVQDMDHENMFWYRQDPGLGLRLIYFSYDVKMKEKGDIPEGYSVSREKKERFSLILESASTNQTSMYLCAINRGGGYEQYFGPGTRLTVT.

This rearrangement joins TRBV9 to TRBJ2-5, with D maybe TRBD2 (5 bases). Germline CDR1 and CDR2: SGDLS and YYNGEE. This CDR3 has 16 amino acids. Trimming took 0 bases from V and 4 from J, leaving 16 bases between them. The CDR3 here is CASSVGGGGFGETQYF. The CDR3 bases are TGTGCCAGCAGCGTAGGGGGTGGAGGATTCGGAGAGACCCAGTACTTC.

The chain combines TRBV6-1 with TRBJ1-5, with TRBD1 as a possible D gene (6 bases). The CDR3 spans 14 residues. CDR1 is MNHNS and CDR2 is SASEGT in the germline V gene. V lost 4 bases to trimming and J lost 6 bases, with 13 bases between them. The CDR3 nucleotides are TGTGCCAGCAGTGGAAGACTGGGGGCTCAGCCCCAGCATTTT. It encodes CASSGRLGAQPQHF.

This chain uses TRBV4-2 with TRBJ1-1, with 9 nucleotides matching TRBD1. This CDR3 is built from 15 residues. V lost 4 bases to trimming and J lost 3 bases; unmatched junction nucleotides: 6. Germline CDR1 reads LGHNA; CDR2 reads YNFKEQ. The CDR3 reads CASSPLGQGYTEAFF. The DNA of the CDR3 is TGTGCCAGCAGCCCTCTGGGACAGGGATACACTGAAGCTTTCTTT.

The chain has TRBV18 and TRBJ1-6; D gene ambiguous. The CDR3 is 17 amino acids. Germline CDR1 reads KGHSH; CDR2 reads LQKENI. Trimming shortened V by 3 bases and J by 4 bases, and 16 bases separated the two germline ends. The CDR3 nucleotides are TGTGCCAGCTCACCTATCGCAGACCCGTCTTATAATTCACCCCTCCACTTT. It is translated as CASSPIADPSYNSPLHF.

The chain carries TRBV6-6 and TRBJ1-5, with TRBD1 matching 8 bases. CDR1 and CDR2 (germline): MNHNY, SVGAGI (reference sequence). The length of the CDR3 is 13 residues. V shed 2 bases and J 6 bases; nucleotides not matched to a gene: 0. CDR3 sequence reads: CASSYTGGQPQHF. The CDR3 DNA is TGTGCCAGCAGTTACACAGGGGGTCAGCCCCAGCATTTT.

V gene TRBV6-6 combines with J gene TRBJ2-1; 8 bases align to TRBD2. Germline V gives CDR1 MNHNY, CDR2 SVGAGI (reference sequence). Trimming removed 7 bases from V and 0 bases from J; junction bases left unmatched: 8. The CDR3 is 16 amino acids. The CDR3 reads CASIFGGGPSYNEQFF. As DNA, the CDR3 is TGTGCCAGCATCTTTGGCGGGGGGCCCTCCTACAATGAGCAGTTCTTC.